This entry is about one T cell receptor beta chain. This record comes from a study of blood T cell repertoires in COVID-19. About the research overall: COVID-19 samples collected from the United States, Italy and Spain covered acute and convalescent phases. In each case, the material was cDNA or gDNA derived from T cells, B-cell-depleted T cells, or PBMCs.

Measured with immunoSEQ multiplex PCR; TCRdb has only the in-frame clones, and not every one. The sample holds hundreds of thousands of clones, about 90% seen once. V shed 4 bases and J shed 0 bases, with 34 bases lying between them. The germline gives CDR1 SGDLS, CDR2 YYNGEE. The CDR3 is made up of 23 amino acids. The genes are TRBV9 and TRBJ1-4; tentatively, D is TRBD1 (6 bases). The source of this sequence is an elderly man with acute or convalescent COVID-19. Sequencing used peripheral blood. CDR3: CASSYTSCFQGIRVGATNEKLFF. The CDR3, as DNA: TGTGCCAGCAGCTATACTTCTTGTTTTCAGGGGATAAGGGTCGGGGCAACTAATGAAAAACTGTTTTTT.